The rows below give T cell receptor beta chains drawn from one sample of a study of glioma-infiltrating T cells after dendritic cell vaccination. TCRdb's copy holds only in-frame clones and misses some; the assay was immunoSEQ multiplex PCR. The top ten hold under 2.5% of the sample, which has 65,000 to 90,000 clones, over 70% seen once. The specimen comprised blood, sampled before dendritic cell vaccination. The receptors shown here come from a human donor with glioblastoma. Each CDR3 is given with its conserved first and last residue. D genes are given only for firm matches. Some rows mark clone size as missing; the rest say once, few, many or name a class of expanded clone.

V gene,J gene,clone size,D gene,CDR3 DNA,CDR3 protein
TRBV9,TRBJ1-4,NA,TRBD1,TGTGCCAGCAGCGTAGGAGCAGGGGGCGCCCTGCAGTTTAATGAAAAACTGTTTTTT,CASSVGAGGALQFNEKLFF
TRBV27,TRBJ2-6,NA,NA,TGTGCCAGCAGATTGGCCCCGGGTGATGCTGGGGCCAACGTCCTGACTTTC,CASRLAPGDAGANVLTF
TRBV4-2,TRBJ2-2,NA,TRBD2,TGTGCCAGCAGCCAAGATTCGGGACTAGCGGGAGCCACCGGGGAGCTGTTTTTT,CASSQDSGLAGATGELFF
TRBV18,TRBJ1-2,NA,TRBD1,TGTGCCAGCTCACCAGACAGGGACTATGGCTACACCTTC,CASSPDRDYGYTF
TRBV11-2,TRBJ1-2,NA,NA,TGTGCCAGCAGCCCAATTCCTGGACTCCGGTATGGCTACACCTTC,CASSPIPGLRYGYTF
TRBV7-2,TRBJ1-1,NA,NA,TGTGCCAGCAGCTTAGAGACAAACACTGAAGCTTTCTTT,CASSLETNTEAFF
TRBV15,TRBJ1-1,NA,NA,TGTGCCACCAGCAGAGATCGGGGGGGTCCGGAAGCTTTCTTT,CATSRDRGGPEAFF
TRBV5-1,TRBJ2-4,NA,TRBD1,TGCGCCAGCAGCTGGACAGGGATGGGGACCAAAAACATTCAGTACTTC,CASSWTGMGTKNIQYF
TRBV6-1,TRBJ1-5,NA,TRBD1,TGTGCCAGCAGTGGCGGACAGGGAGGTAATCAGCCCCAGCATTTT,CASSGGQGGNQPQHF
TRBV6-1,TRBJ1-2,once,TRBD1,TGTGCCAGCAGTGAACAGGACAGGGCTGGCTACACCTTC,CASSEQDRAGYTF
TRBV5-1,TRBJ1-3,NA,TRBD1,TGCGCCAGCAGCTATGCTCCGGCCGGGACAGCTGGAAACACCATATATTTT,CASSYAPAGTAGNTIYF
TRBV19,TRBJ1-1,once,NA,TGTGCCAGTCTTAAGACGCCGGGCACTGAAGCTTTCTTT,CASLKTPGTEAFF
TRBV5-1,TRBJ1-5,once,TRBD1,TGCGCCAGCAGCTTCGGACAGGAAGGTCAGCCCCAGCATTTT,CASSFGQEGQPQHF
TRBV2,TRBJ1-2,NA,NA,TGTGCCAGCCCCCCAAGGGGGGGGGATGGCTACACCTTC,CASPPRGGDGYTF
TRBV5-1,TRBJ2-1,NA,TRBD1,TGCGCCAGCAGCTTTAGGTTAGGGGGCGCACTCTCCTACAATGAGCAGTTCTTC,CASSFRLGGALSYNEQFF
TRBV9,TRBJ2-7,NA,TRBD1,TGTGCCAGCAGCGCGGGACAGGGTTCTGTGGGGCAGTACTTC,CASSAGQGSVGQYF
TRBV18,TRBJ2-7,once,TRBD2,TGTGCCAGCTCACCACCGGGACTAGCCTCCTACGAGCAGTACTTC,CASSPPGLASYEQYF
TRBV6-1,TRBJ1-2,NA,NA,TGTGCCAGCAGCCAGACGGGGAACTATGGCTACACCTTC,CASSQTGNYGYTF
TRBV5-4,TRBJ1-2,few,NA,TGTGCCAGCAGCTTGGCGGGGAATGGCTACACCTTC,CASSLAGNGYTF
TRBV29-1,TRBJ2-2,few,NA,TGCAGCGTTGGAGAACTAGTTCCGGGGGCCGGGGAGCTGTTTTTT,CSVGELVPGAGELFF
TRBV6-5,TRBJ1-5,NA,NA,TGTGCCAGCAGTGCCGAGAGGGCAGGCCAGCCCCAGCATTTT,CASSAERAGQPQHF
TRBV7-9,TRBJ1-1,once,TRBD1,TGTGCCAGCAGCTTACGGACAGGGGGAAGGATGAACACTGAAGCTTTCTTT,CASSLRTGGRMNTEAFF
TRBV2,TRBJ2-5,NA,TRBD2,TGTGCCAGCAGTGCAGTGATAGCGGGGGCCCAAGAGACCCAGTACTTC,CASSAVIAGAQETQYF
TRBV5-1,TRBJ1-1,NA,NA,TGCGCCAGCGCAGGGAACACTGAAGCTTTCTTT,CASAGNTEAFF
TRBV6-1,TRBJ2-6,once,NA,TGTGCCAGCAGTGAAGCAGGGGCTGGGGCCAACGTCCTGACTTTC,CASSEAGAGANVLTF
TRBV5-4,TRBJ1-2,NA,NA,TGTGCCAGCAGCTTAGGACAGCTCTCTCGTGGCTACACCTTC,CASSLGQLSRGYTF
TRBV6-1,TRBJ1-2,NA,TRBD1,TGTGCCAGCAGTGGGACGACAGGGGGCGACTATGGCTACACCTTC,CASSGTTGGDYGYTF
TRBV5-4,TRBJ1-2,NA,TRBD1,TGTGCCAGCAGCTCCGGACAGGGCCCCTCGACCTATGGCTACACCTTC,CASSSGQGPSTYGYTF
TRBV7-2,TRBJ2-7,NA,NA,TGTGCCAGCAGAATTCGGGGCGAGCAGTACTTC,CASRIRGEQYF
TRBV5-1,TRBJ2-2,NA,NA,TGCGCCAGCAGCTTCTCGGCAGGGAACACCGGGGAGCTGTTTTTT,CASSFSAGNTGELFF
TRBV20-1,TRBJ2-5,NA,NA,TGCAGTGCCGCGAAGGGGGAGACCCAGTACTTC,CSAAKGETQYF
TRBV27,TRBJ2-7,NA,TRBD1,TGTGCCAGCAACCCCGCCAGGGACAGGGTCTACGAGCAGTACTTC,CASNPARDRVYEQYF
TRBV6-6,TRBJ2-1,NA,NA,TGTGCCAGCAGCCCAGCGGAGCGGCTCTACAATGAGCAGTTCTTC,CASSPAERLYNEQFF
TRBV6-1,TRBJ1-4,NA,NA,TGTGCCAGCAGTCGGGGGTACACTAATGAAAAACTGTTTTTT,CASSRGYTNEKLFF
TRBV7-2,TRBJ1-2,NA,NA,TGTGCCAGCAGCTCCAGGGGACAATATGGCTACACCTTC,CASSSRGQYGYTF
TRBV7-3,TRBJ2-2,once,TRBD1,TGTGCCAGCAGCTTAAGGCCGGGACAGGGGGCGGCTGGGGAGCTGTTTTTT,CASSLRPGQGAAGELFF
TRBV2,TRBJ1-2,NA,TRBD1,TGTGCCAGCAATGGGGACAGCTTCTATGGCTACACCTTC,CASNGDSFYGYTF
TRBV5-4,TRBJ2-2,NA,NA,TGTGCCAGCAGCTTAGATCCGACAGTCACCGGGGAGCTGTTTTTT,CASSLDPTVTGELFF
TRBV6-5,TRBJ2-7,NA,TRBD1,TGTGCCAGCAGTTACCTGGACAGGGACCACGAGCAGTACTTC,CASSYLDRDHEQYF
TRBV2,TRBJ1-5,once,NA,TGTGCCAGCAGTGACGGCAATCAGCCCCAGCATTTT,CASSDGNQPQHF
TRBV5-6,TRBJ2-5,NA,NA,TGTGCCAGCAGCCCCCCTAAGGGAGGCGGAGAGACCCAGTACTTC,CASSPPKGGGETQYF
TRBV6-4,TRBJ2-1,NA,NA,TGTGCCAGCAGTGTTGAGACCTACAATGAGCAGTTCTTC,CASSVETYNEQFF
TRBV7-6,TRBJ2-2,NA,TRBD1,TGTGCCAGCAGCTTAGTAGTTTCGGGGACAGGGTTGACCGGGAAGCTGTTTTTT,CASSLVVSGTGLTGKLFF
TRBV9,TRBJ1-1,NA,NA,TGTGCCAGCAGCGCCCCAGTTAGGGGGAACACTGAAGCTTTCTTT,CASSAPVRGNTEAFF
TRBV9,TRBJ2-5,NA,TRBD2,TGTGCCAGCAGCGTAGGAACGAGGGGGGGTAGCGGGATAGCCAGGGGAGAGACCCAGTACTTC,CASSVGTRGGSGIARGETQYF
TRBV7-3,TRBJ2-3,NA,NA,TGTGCCAGCAGCTACCGGGACACCCCTACGCAGTATTTT,CASSYRDTPTQYF
TRBV18,TRBJ2-2,NA,NA,TGTGCCAGTTCTACAGTCACGAACACCGGGGAGCTGTTTTTT,CASSTVTNTGELFF
TRBV7-9,TRBJ1-3,few,NA,TGTGCCAGCAGCTTTCGAGTCTCTGGAAACACCATATATTTT,CASSFRVSGNTIYF
TRBV9,TRBJ1-2,NA,NA,TGTGCCAGCAGCGTCGTAGGGACACCCTATGGCTACACCTTC,CASSVVGTPYGYTF
TRBV2,TRBJ1-3,NA,NA,TGTGCCAGCATTCCTACAGGTTACTCTGGAAACACCATATATTTT,CASIPTGYSGNTIYF
TRBV15,TRBJ1-2,few,NA,TGTGCCACCAGCAGGAATCAACAGGGCGGCACCTTC,CATSRNQQGGTF
TRBV10-2,TRBJ2-1,NA,NA,TGCGCCAGCAGGTCGACAGCAGGCCGGGAGAGTGAGCAGTTCTTC,CASRSTAGRESEQFF
TRBV6-5,TRBJ1-2,NA,NA,TGTGCCAGCAGTTACTCGCCGTCAGGTGGCTACACCTTC,CASSYSPSGGYTF
TRBV27,TRBJ2-1,NA,NA,TGTGCCAGCAGTTTAACGACTAACTCCTACAATGAGCAGTTCTTC,CASSLTTNSYNEQFF
TRBV2,TRBJ2-7,few,NA,TGTGCCAGCACTCGGTCTCCCGGGGTCGACGAGCAGTACTTC,CASTRSPGVDEQYF
TRBV5-6,TRBJ2-1,NA,TRBD1,TGTGCCAGCAGCTTAACCGGGACAGTATACAATGAGCAGTTCTTC,CASSLTGTVYNEQFF
TRBV7-6,TRBJ2-6,few,NA,TGTGCCAGCAGCTTTGGCACGATCTCTGGGGCCAACGTCCTGACTTTC,CASSFGTISGANVLTF
TRBV28,TRBJ1-3,NA,NA,TGTGCCAGCACCCTGGTAGGAGCGAACTCTGGAAACACCATATATTTT,CASTLVGANSGNTIYF
TRBV6-5,TRBJ2-5,NA,NA,TGTGCCAGCAGTTACGGCAATCAAGAGACCCAGTACTTC,CASSYGNQETQYF